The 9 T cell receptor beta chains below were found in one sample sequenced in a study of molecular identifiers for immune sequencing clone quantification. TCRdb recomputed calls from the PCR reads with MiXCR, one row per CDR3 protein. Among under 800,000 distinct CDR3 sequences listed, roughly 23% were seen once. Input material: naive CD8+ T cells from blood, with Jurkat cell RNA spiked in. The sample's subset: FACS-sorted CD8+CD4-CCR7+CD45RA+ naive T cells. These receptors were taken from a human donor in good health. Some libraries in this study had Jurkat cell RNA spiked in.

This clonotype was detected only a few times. In DNA form, the CDR3 reads TGTGCCAGCAGCTCTGGACTAGCCCCCTACAATGAGCAGTTCTTC. It is translated as CASSSGLAPYNEQFF. The chain combines TRBV13 with TRBJ2-1; 8 nucleotides align to TRBD2. Germline CDR1 and CDR2: PRHDT and FYEKMQ (reference sequence). Germline trimming cut 4 bases from V and 2 bases from J; bases unmatched to any gene: 4. The CDR3 extends over 15 amino acids.

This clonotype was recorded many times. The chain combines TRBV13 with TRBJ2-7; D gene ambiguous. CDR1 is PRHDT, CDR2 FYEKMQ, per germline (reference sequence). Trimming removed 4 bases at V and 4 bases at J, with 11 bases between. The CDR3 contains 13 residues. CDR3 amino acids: CASSSSDEYEQYF. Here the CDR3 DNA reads TGTGCCAGCAGCTCCTCCGACGAGTACGAGCAGTACTTC.

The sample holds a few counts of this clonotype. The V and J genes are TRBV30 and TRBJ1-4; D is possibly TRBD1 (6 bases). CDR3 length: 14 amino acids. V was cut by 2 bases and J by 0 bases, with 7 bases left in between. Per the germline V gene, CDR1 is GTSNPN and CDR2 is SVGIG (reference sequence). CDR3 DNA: TGTGCCTGGAGTCGGACAGCAACTAATGAAAAACTGTTTTTT. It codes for CAWSRTATNEKLFF.

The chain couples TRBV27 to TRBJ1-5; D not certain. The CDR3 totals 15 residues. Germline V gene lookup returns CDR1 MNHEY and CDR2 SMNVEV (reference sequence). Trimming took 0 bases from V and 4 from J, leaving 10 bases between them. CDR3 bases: TGTGCCAGCAGTTTATCAGGGCTTGGGAATCAGCCCCAGCATTTT. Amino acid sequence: CASSLSGLGNQPQHF.

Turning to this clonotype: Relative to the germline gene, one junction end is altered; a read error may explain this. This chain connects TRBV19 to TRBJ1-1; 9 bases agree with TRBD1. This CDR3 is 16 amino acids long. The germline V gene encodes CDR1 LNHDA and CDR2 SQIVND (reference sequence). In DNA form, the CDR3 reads TGTGCCAGTAGTACCGGACAGGGGCTGGTGGACACTGAAGCTATCTTT. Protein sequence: CASSTGQGLVDTEAIF.

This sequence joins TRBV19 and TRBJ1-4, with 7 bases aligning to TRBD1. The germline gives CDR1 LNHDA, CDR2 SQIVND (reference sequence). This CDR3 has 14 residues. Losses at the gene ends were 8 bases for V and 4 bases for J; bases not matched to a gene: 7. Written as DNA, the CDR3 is TGTGCCAGTTCGACAGGGTACGGTAATGAAAAACTGTTTTTT. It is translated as CASSTGYGNEKLFF.

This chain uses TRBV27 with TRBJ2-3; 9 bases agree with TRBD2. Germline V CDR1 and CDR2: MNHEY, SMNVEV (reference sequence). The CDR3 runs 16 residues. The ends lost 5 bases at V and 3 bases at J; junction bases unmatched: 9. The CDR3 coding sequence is TGTGCCAGCAGTCCCGGGACTAGCCACGGAACAGATACGCAGTATTTT. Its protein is CASSPGTSHGTDTQYF.

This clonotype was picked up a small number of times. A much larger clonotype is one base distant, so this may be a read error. The CDR3 here is CASSPLGPYHAQFF. CDR3 coding DNA: TGTGCCAGCAGCCCGCTCGGACCCTACCACGCGCAGTTCTTC. J is TRBJ2-1 and V is TRBV7-2; D is undetermined. The CDR3 covers 14 residues. V lost 5 bases, J lost 12 bases, and 20 bases lay in between. The germline CDR1 and CDR2 sequences are SGHTA and FQGNSA.

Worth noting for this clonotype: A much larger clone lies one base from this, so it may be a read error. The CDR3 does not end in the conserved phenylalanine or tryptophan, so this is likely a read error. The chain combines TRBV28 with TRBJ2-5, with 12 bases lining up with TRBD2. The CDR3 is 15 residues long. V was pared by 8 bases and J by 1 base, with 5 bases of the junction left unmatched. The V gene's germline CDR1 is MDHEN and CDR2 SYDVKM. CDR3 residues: CASQRGLAGQETQYL. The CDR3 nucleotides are TGTGCCAGCCAGCGGGGACTAGCGGGCCAAGAGACCCAGTACCTC.